This TCR beta chain was documented in a study of blood T cell repertoires in COVID-19. Study in general: COVID-19 samples collected from the United States, Italy and Spain covered acute and convalescent phases. In each case, the material was cDNA or gDNA derived from T cells, B-cell-depleted T cells, or PBMCs.

Per the original data handling: Nucleated cell counts were estimated from reference gene primer amplification. This table comes from immunoSEQ multiplex PCR, and its TCRdb copy is limited to in-frame clones, with some not included. V, J and clone size are those of that table, while D and trimming were read from the DNA. The sample carries about 88,000 clones, 70% to 90% recorded once. This CDR3 contains 13 residues. V was shortened by 6 bases and J by 3 bases, with 11 bases between the two germline ends. Germline loops: CDR1 MNHNY, CDR2 SVGAGI (reference sequence). This clonotype originated in a woman older than 75 with acute or convalescent COVID-19. This chain joins TRBV6-6 and TRBJ1-1, with a tentative D call TRBD1 (5 bases). Specimen: peripheral blood. CDR3 sequence (DNA): TGTGCCAGCAGATCGGACACTTACACTGAAGCTTTCTTT. It translates to CASRSDTYTEAFF.